This is a list of T cell receptor beta chains from one sample in a study of blood T cell repertoires in COVID-19. Method: immunoSEQ multiplex PCR; TCRdb's copy keeps in-frame clones and lacks some. The table lists over 65,000 clones, 75% to 90% of them singletons. Input material: peripheral blood. These receptors were obtained from a human donor in a cohort sampled during active COVID-19. Both conserved end residues are part of each CDR3. Each record gives: clone size, V gene, D gene, J gene, CDR3 DNA, CDR3 protein. A D gene is named only where the DNA matches it firmly. Clone sizes are given selectively: once, few, many, or a class where the clone is expanded.

>few|TRBV5-4|TRBD1|TRBJ1-2
TGTGCCAGCAGACGAAACCCGGGACAGGGAGTCTATGGCTACACCTTC
CASRRNPGQGVYGYTF
>NA|TRBV3-1/TRBV3-2|TRBD1|TRBJ1-6
TGTGCCAGCAGCCTAGGGGCAGGGGGCAGATCACCCCTCCACTTT
CASSLGAGGRSPLHF
>NA|TRBV2|TRBD1|TRBJ1-6
TGTGCCAGGGGGGACAGATTAAATTCACCCCTCCACTTT
CARGDRLNSPLHF
>NA|TRBV6-5|NA|TRBJ2-7
TGTGCCAGCAGTTATGATCCCTTTGTGAGTAGGTACTTC
CASSYDPFVSRYF
>NA|TRBV29-1|TRBD2|TRBJ2-3
TGCAGCGTTGGACTAGCGGGGGGCACAGATACGCAGTATTTT
CSVGLAGGTDTQYF
>few|TRBV21-1|NA|TRBJ2-7
TGTGCCAGCAGCAAATATAAGACCCCCGGGGACGAGCAGTACTTC
CASSKYKTPGDEQYF
>NA|TRBV7-2|NA|TRBJ2-1
TGTGCCAGCACACCCACAGGGAGCTCCTACAATGAGCAGTTCTTC
CASTPTGSSYNEQFF
>NA|TRBV13|NA|TRBJ2-2
TGTGCCAGCAGCTTAAAAGGGGTCGGGAACACCGGGGAGCTGTTTTTT
CASSLKGVGNTGELFF
>NA|TRBV6-5|TRBD1|TRBJ1-2
TGTGCCAGCAGGACAGGGTTAAACTATGGCTACACCTTC
CASRTGLNYGYTF
>NA|TRBV6-5|TRBD2|TRBJ2-2
TGTGCCAGCAGTCCCGTCGGGGGGTTGACCGGGGAGCTGTTTTTT
CASSPVGGLTGELFF
>NA|TRBV6-6|TRBD1|TRBJ1-1
TGTGCCAGCAGTTCCGGACAGGATGGGAACACTGAAGCTTTCTTT
CASSSGQDGNTEAFF
>NA|TRBV7-9|TRBD1|TRBJ1-2
TGTGCCAGCAGCCGCGCAGGGACAGTCTATGGCTACACCTTC
CASSRAGTVYGYTF
>NA|TRBV5-8|TRBD1|TRBJ1-1
TGTGCCAGCAGCTTTTACAGGGGGAACACTGAAGCTTTCTTT
CASSFYRGNTEAFF
>NA|TRBV4-3|NA|TRBJ1-2
TGCGCCAGCAGCCAAGATCTGGCAGGGGTGCATTCTAACTATGGCTACACCTTC
CASSQDLAGVHSNYGYTF
>NA|TRBV12-5|TRBD1|TRBJ2-5
TGTGCTAGTGCCCCGGACAGGGGGCTCGGAACCCAGTACTTC
CASAPDRGLGTQYF
>NA|TRBV10-2|NA|TRBJ2-3
TGCGCCAGCAGTCGTCTTAGGGGCGCTAGCACAGATACGCAGTATTTT
CASSRLRGASTDTQYF
>NA|TRBV28|NA|TRBJ1-1
TGTGCCAGCAGGACCCGGGACAACGCTGAAGCTTTCTTT
CASRTRDNAEAFF
>NA|TRBV7-2|NA|TRBJ2-7
TGTGCCAGCAGCTTGTCTTTGGGAGCCTACGAGCAGTACTTC
CASSLSLGAYEQYF
>NA|TRBV5-1|NA|TRBJ1-6
TGCGCCAGCTCCGGGGGGGAAACGGCGCCAAATTCACCCCTCCACTTT
CASSGGETAPNSPLHF
>NA|TRBV5-6|TRBD1|TRBJ2-2
TGTGCCAGCAGCTTGGTCGGACAGGGTGTCACCGGGGAGCTGTTTTTT
CASSLVGQGVTGELFF
>NA|TRBV11-2|NA|TRBJ2-5
TGTGCCAGCAGCTTTGACAGGCTCCAAGAGACCCAGTACTTC
CASSFDRLQETQYF
>NA|TRBV3-1/TRBV3-2|TRBD1|TRBJ2-7
TGTGCCAGCAGCCAAGAAGTTCGAGGACAGGGGAGGCAGTACTTC
CASSQEVRGQGRQYF